What follows are 14 T cell receptor beta chains derived from one specimen sequenced in a study of CD8+ T cells in alopecia areata. Sequencing templates came from extracted RNA that was reverse transcribed into cDNA. Profiling relied on immunoSEQ multiplex PCR, and the TCRdb table lists in-frame clones only, not all of them. The sample shows approximately 280,000 clones, nearly 60% of them seen only once. Stated treatment: oral pan-JAK inhibitor, 5-10 mg twice daily. Material: CD4+ T cells sorted from blood, obtained at week 24, from a patient treated with tofacitinib. The origin of the receptors is a human donor with alopecia areata.

This clone was recorded a few times. The CDR3 loop is CAISERTAYEQYF. CDR3 nucleotides: TGTGCCATCAGTGAGAGGACCGCCTACGAGCAGTACTTC. The gene calls are TRBV10-3 and TRBJ2-7; D gene uncertain. The CDR3 runs to 13 residues. Trimming removed 2 bases from V and 2 bases from J, with 7 bases in between. CDR1 is ENHRY and CDR2 is SYGVKD in the germline V gene.

This clone was picked up a small number of times. This chain joins TRBV23-1 and TRBJ1-2, with D unclear. TRBV23-1 is noted as an ORF with a role that remains uncertain. The CDR3 loop spans 12 amino acids. V lost 5 bases and J lost 4, with 8 bases in between. The CDR3 DNA reads as TGCGCCAGCAGTGGCAGGATCTATGGCTACACCTTC. Protein sequence: CASSGRIYGYTF.

A few counts support this clone. The V and J genes are TRBV10-3 and TRBJ1-3, with D unclear. Trimming removed 8 bases from V and 4 bases from J, with 15 bases in between. Per the germline V gene, CDR1 is ENHRY and CDR2 is SYGVKD. The CDR3 is made up of 14 amino acids. Here the CDR3 reads CAIGRSGQGNTIYF. CDR3 DNA: TGTGCCATCGGTCGCTCCGGGCAGGGAAACACCATATATTTT.

This clone was detected once. The chain is built from TRBV11-1 and TRBJ2-2, with 9 bases fitting TRBD1. In germline, CDR1 is SGHAT, CDR2 FQDESV (reference sequence). The CDR3 is 16 amino acids. Trimming cost V 2 bases and J 7 bases; bases outside gene matches: 8. The CDR3 reads CASSLLPGQGVGELFF. The CDR3 coding sequence is TGTGCCAGCAGCTTACTACCGGGACAGGGCGTCGGGGAGCTGTTTTTT.

The genes are TRBV5-4 and TRBJ2-1; TRBD1 matches at 9 bases. CDR1 SGHNT and CDR2 YYREEE come from the germline V gene (reference sequence). The CDR3 contains 15 residues. Trimming at V came to 4 bases and at J to 6 bases, leaving 8 bases not matched to a gene. The CDR3 is CASSQTGGRGNEQFF. For the CDR3, the DNA is TGTGCCAGCAGCCAAACAGGGGGCAGAGGCAATGAGCAGTTCTTC.

The chain employs TRBV6-6 and TRBJ1-2; no definite D call. Trimming removed 6 bases at V and 1 base at J, with 9 bases between. This CDR3 has 13 residues. CDR1 and CDR2 (germline): MNHNY, SVGAGI (reference sequence). Here the CDR3 reads CASREGYNYGYTF. CDR3 coding DNA: TGTGCCAGCAGGGAGGGTTATAACTATGGCTACACCTTC.

V usage is TRBV7-9 and J usage is TRBJ2-3, with a weak D call TRBD2 (6 bases). The germline V gene encodes CDR1 SEHNR and CDR2 FQNEAQ (reference sequence). The CDR3 contains 14 residues. V gave up 5 bases and J gave up 0 bases, with 9 bases separating them. The CDR3 reads CASSRGTSTDTQYF. The DNA for the CDR3 is TGTGCCAGCAGCCGAGGGACTAGCACAGATACGCAGTATTTT.

This clone was seen a handful of times. The rearrangement uses TRBV11-2 and TRBJ2-4; a weak D match, TRBD1 (5 bases). V lost 8 bases and J 3 bases, leaving 14 bases between the germline ends. This CDR3 has 14 amino acids. Germline CDR1 and CDR2: SGHAT and FQNNGV. The CDR3 loop reads CASGQPQGKNIQYF. The CDR3 DNA is TGTGCCAGCGGACAACCTCAGGGCAAAAACATTCAGTACTTC.

As to this clone: The missing conserved phenylalanine or tryptophan at the end of this CDR3 makes a read error likely. Because the CDR3's place on the DNA is in doubt, the DNA is left out and the CDR3 is given as listed by TCRdb. V and J are TRBV23-1 and TRBJ2-7. TRBV23-1 is sorted into the ORF group, with uncertain function. The length of the CDR3 is 10 amino acids, counting both ends. CDR3 protein: CASSQSSPPP.

V and J are TRBV11-2 and TRBJ1-4; possible D gene TRBD1, 6 bases. Germline lookup yields CDR1 SGHAT and CDR2 FQNNGV. The V end lost 0 bases, the J end lost 11 bases, and 13 bases lay between the germline ends. The CDR3 spans 14 residues. CDR3 bases: TGTGCCAGCAGCTTAGACAGGACAGTCCAGAAACTGTTTTTT. This translates into CASSLDRTVQKLFF.

The chain joins TRBV29-1 to TRBJ2-2; D unresolved. Germline V gene data show CDR1 as SQVTM and CDR2 as ANQGSEA. The V gene lost 7 bases and the J gene lost 4 bases, with 13 bases spanning the gap. This CDR3 region has 13 residues. CDR3 DNA sequence: TGCAGCGCTCGGTGGCCCGGCACCGGGGAGCTGTTTTTT. Translating it yields CSARWPGTGELFF.

V is TRBV2 and J is TRBJ2-5, with 9 bases fitting TRBD2. The V and J ends lost 7 bases and 14 bases, in that order; junction bases with no gene match: 11. The V gene's germline CDR1 is SNHLY and CDR2 FYNNEI. CDR3 length equals 12 residues. CDR3 DNA: TGTGCCAGCACGCTAGCGGGGTGGCAGGACTACTTC. This sequence encodes CASTLAGWQDYF.

The rearrangement links TRBV7-6 to TRBJ2-1; possibly TRBD1 or TRBD2 for D (6 bases each). V was cut by 1 base and J by 0 bases, with 7 bases left in between. There are 15 residues in the CDR3. Germline CDR1 SGHVS, CDR2 FNYEAQ. In nucleotides, the CDR3 is TGTGCCAGCAGCTTAGGGGGGGCCTCCTACAATGAGCAGTTCTTC. Translation gives CASSLGGASYNEQFF.

The rearrangement joins TRBV4-1 to TRBJ1-1; tentative D call: TRBD1 (5 bases). The V gene lost 0 bases and the J gene lost 5 bases, with 13 bases spanning the gap. Germline V gene data show CDR1 as MGHRA and CDR2 as YSYEKL. The CDR3 contains 15 residues. CDR3 nucleotide sequence: TGCGCCAGCAGCCAAGATCAGGGCTTCTGGACTGAAGCTTTCTTT. It codes for CASSQDQGFWTEAFF.